The rows below give T cell receptor beta chains drawn from one sample of a study of blood T cell repertoires in COVID-19. TCRdb's table, derived via immunoSEQ multiplex PCR, lists solely in-frame clones and lacks some. The repertoire has just over 90,000 clones, 85% to 90% of them found once; the top ten carry approximately 1.5%. Source material: peripheral blood. The receptors stem from a human donor with active COVID-19. The donor label of this sample is uncertain. CDR3s leave out the opening cysteine and the closing phenylalanine or tryptophan.

v_call cdr3_aa
TRBV5-1 ASSLTTGFLWTEAF
TRBV4-3 ASSQGGYSGANVLT
TRBV7-2 ASSLEGTGAYNEQF
TRBV19 ASSITVAGELF
TRBV2 ASTKQSSSGANVLT
TRBV5-1 ASSLASGGLNTGELF
TRBV5-5 ASSLATGRGGLFNEQF
TRBV5-1 ASSLVPSGVPDTQY
TRBV9 ASSPRTSSGPTGQY
TRBV2 ASSDYLRNEQF
TRBV27 ASSPRRGTTYEQY
TRBV7-8 ASSSKVGTLVGELF
TRBV18 ASSLYRVEETGELF
TRBV27 ASSFLGTSVSEDTQY
TRBV4-3 ASSQERAGAGGYT
TRBV7-9 ASSPDYGAVITEAF
TRBV19 ASSEYLRDTGELF
TRBV7-2 ASSSDSFGEAF
TRBV6-2/TRBV6-3 ASSYKESSSPLH
TRBV19 ASSISQGLAF
TRBV4-1 ASSQDPTGGGNNEQF
TRBV29-1 SVKQGLNTDTQY
TRBV10-3 AISDQGQGQETQY
TRBV19 ASSRLTSTEQY
TRBV5-4 ASSPDRGGQY
TRBV5-4 ASSLDGRVNEQF
TRBV4-2 ASSQEPAGGQETQY
TRBV11-2 ASSLGSTQNTGELF
TRBV19 ASRPTGAVTGELF
TRBV6-6 ASSTHDRGGETQY
TRBV9 ASSLRSGGLNTQY
TRBV7-2 ASSSTTSGAGEQY
TRBV21-1 ASSKEVETNYGYT
TRBV11-2 ASSPATGGYTIY
TRBV4-3 ASSHADSTGELF
TRBV4-3 ASSQGGTGAGNTIY
TRBV3-1/TRBV3-2 ASSPSGTGLLSTDTQY
TRBV5-8 ASSFRQAYNEQF
TRBV28 AILLTGGGQPQH
TRBV21-1 ASTRWGIHRASTDTQY
TRBV18 ATEITDTQY
TRBV19 ASSSLRPVGEKLF
TRBV9 ASSVDGRQGGIARDIQY
TRBV9 ASPPSRISYNEQF
TRBV10-3 AISEGWTGNTGELF
TRBV30 AWSRDRPQETQY
TRBV15 ATSRGGGSQETQY
TRBV29-1 SVEGGTGNEQY
TRBV5-1 ASSQGTVNYGYT
TRBV11-2 ASSLDLVSGGWYEQY
TRBV5-1 ASSGVDDTQY
TRBV6-5 ASTHGGAKNTEAF
TRBV4-1 ASSQDLRERGYT
TRBV13 ASSSGTSGSYEQY
TRBV7-8 ASSLGYRRVNTEAF